This T cell receptor beta chain was sequenced for a study of blood T cell repertoires in COVID-19. Concerning this clone itself: Other nucleotide sequences in the sample specify the same CDR3.

Trimming stripped 6 bases from V and 4 bases from J, with 10 bases between. There are 13 residues in the CDR3. Germline loops: CDR1 LGHDT, CDR2 YNNKEL (reference sequence). Data came from immunoSEQ multiplex PCR; TCRdb stores just in-frame clones and leaves some out. Of about 160,000 clones in the sample, approximately 80% were seen once. The sample taken for sequencing was peripheral blood. This chain joins TRBV3-1 (or the pseudogene TRBV3-2) and TRBJ1-5; D perhaps matches TRBD1 (5 bases). The sequence came from a woman of 80 years or more with active or convalescent COVID-19. CDR3 sequence reads: CASSRQSNQPQHF. DNA for the CDR3: TGTGCCAGCAGTAGACAGTCGAATCAGCCCCAGCATTTT.